The entry that follows covers one T cell receptor beta chain sequence. Its antigen remains unidentified. Base-call qualities are not available, and no considerably larger clone is one nucleotide away. TCRbeta CDR3 regions were amplified from genomic DNA by means of the immunoSEQ Assay, a bias-controlled multiplex PCR. The paper's processing steps were these. The number of nucleated cells in each sample was estimated by amplification of reference gene primers within the assay. To quantify the absolute abundance of each unique TCRbeta CDR3 rearrangement, sequence reads were collapsed and filtered. For each sample, productive Simpson clonality was calculated by taking the square root of Simpson's diversity index across productive rearrangements. In TCRdb, the immuneACCESS table is reduced to in-frame sequences with V and J assigned. These tables do not hold every clone; where another copy was compared, an unresolved V gene accounts for under half, and the others remain unexplained. Clone size and V and J calls were adopted from that table, with D and trimming inferred from the DNA. This sample lists a few hundred thousand clones; 88% were detected once. 1% of the sample is taken by the ten largest.

This record belongs to a study of blood T cell repertoires in COVID-19 (dated by TCRdb to the early 2020s). Study-level background: Samples covering the acute and convalescent phases of COVID-19 were provided by collaborators in the United States, Italy and Spain. Nearly every sample came with metadata listing a de-identified subject ID, COVID-19 status, age in years and sex. The dataset comprised deeply sampled blood TCRbeta repertoires from subjects exposed to, actively infected with, or recovered from COVID-19. Where available, HLA class I and class II types were obtained from metadata supplied by the sample provider rather than from assay-based typing. The repertoires were released in a freely available public database meant as a resource for research on the immune response to SARS-CoV-2. The material from the prospective study consisted of cDNA or gDNA derived from T cells, B-cell-depleted T cells, or PBMCs. Samples came from the ongoing ImmuneRACE study (first 160 participants) plus 1,254 subjects from 6 global collaborators.

Enrolling through a virtual design, the prospective study's participants ranged in age from roughly 18 to 90 years and lived across about two dozen United States geographic areas. In the prospective study, cohorts were assigned on the basis of participant-reported clinical history obtained from a screening survey and a study questionnaire. ImmuneRACE Cohort 3 recovered participants were defined by two consecutive negative NP/OP PCR tests, healthcare professional clearance, or symptom resolution. In the prospective study, whole blood, serum and a nasopharyngeal or oropharyngeal swab were collected from each participant by mobile phlebotomists. Prospective study participants could optionally give additional blood draws and questionnaires over an approximately 2-month period. Before DNA extraction, blood samples from the prospective study were shipped at room temperature or frozen. Clipping removes 1 base from V and 2 bases from J, with 6 as the unmatched junction base count. The cysteine opens and the phenylalanine closes a CDR3 of 16 amino acids. Solely the CDR3 DNA is kept, with 48 bases framed from the first base. Per the germline V gene, SGHRS is the CDR1 and YFSETQ is the CDR2.

Study-level results and caveats: Clinical and demographic metadata were provided uncurated, with the amount varying by source and participant.

The specimen was PBMCs or T cells enriched from blood (not recorded which). This TCR was recovered from a woman aged 30 to 39 who had recovered from COVID-19. The sequence links TRBV5-1 to TRBJ2-1, with 7 bases aligning to TRBD2. The nucleotide sequence is given as TGCGCCAGCAGCTTGTATACGGGGGGACCCTACAATGAGCAGTTCTTC. The encoded protein is CASSLYTGGPYNEQFF.